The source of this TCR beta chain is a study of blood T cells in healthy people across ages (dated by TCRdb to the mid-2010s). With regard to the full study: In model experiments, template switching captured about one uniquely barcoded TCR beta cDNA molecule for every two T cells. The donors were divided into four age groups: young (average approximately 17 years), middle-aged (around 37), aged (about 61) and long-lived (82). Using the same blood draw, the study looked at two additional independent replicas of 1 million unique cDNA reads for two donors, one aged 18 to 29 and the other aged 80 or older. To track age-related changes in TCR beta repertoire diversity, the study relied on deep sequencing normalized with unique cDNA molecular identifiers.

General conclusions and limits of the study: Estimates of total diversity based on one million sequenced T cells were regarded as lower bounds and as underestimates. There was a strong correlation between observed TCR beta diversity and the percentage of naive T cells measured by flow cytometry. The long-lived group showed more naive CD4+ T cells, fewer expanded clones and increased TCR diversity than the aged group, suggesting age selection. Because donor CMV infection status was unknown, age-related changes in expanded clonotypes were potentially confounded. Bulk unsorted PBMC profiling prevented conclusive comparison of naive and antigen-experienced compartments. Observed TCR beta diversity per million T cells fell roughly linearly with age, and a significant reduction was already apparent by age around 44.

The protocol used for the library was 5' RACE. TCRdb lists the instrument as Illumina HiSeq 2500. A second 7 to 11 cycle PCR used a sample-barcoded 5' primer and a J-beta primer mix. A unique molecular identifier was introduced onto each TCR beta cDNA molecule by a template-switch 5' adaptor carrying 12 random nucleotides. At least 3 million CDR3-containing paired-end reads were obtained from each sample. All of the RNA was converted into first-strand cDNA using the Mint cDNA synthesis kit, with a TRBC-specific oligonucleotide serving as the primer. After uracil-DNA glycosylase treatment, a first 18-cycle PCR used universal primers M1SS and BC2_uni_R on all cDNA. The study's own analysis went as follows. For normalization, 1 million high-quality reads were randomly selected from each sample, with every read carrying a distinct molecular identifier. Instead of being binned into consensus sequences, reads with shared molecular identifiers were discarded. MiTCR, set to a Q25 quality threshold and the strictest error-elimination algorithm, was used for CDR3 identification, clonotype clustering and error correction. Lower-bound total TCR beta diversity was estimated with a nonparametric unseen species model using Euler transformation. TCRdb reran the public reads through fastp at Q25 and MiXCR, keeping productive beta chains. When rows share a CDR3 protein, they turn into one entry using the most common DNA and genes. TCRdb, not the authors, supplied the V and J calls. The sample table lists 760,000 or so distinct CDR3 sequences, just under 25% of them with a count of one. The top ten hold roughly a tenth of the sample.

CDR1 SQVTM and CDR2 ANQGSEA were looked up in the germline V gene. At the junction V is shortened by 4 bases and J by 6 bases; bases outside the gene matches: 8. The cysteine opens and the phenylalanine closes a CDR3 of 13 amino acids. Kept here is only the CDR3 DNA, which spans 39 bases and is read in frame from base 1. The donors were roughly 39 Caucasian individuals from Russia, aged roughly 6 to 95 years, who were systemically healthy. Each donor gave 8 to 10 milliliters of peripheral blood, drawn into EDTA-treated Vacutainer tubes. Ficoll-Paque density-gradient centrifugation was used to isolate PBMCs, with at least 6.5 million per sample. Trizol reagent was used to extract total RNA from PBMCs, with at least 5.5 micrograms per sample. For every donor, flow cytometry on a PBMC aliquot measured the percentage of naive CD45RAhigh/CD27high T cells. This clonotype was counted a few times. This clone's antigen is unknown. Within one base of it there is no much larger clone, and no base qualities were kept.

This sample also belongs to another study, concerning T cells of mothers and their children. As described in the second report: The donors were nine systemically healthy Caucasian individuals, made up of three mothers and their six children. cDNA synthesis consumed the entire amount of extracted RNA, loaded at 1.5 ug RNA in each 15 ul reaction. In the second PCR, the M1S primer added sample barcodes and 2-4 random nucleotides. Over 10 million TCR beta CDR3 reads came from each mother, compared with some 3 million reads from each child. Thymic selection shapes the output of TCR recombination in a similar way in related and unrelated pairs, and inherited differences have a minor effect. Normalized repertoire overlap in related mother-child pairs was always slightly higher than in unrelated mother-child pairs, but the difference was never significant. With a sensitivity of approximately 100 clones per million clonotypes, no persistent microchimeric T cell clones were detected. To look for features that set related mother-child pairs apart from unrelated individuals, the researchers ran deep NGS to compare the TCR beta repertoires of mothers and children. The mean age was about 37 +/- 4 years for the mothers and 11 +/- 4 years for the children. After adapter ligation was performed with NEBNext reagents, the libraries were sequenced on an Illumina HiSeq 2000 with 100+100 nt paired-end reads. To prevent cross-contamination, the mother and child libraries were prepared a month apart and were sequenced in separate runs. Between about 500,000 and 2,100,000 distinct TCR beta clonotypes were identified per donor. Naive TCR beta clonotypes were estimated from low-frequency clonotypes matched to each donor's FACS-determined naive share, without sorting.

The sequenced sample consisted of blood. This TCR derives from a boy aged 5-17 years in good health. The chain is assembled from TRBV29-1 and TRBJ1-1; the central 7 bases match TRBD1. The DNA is TGCAGCGTTGGGAGACAGGGAGGAGCTGAAGCTTTCTTT. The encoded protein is CSVGRQGGAEAFF.